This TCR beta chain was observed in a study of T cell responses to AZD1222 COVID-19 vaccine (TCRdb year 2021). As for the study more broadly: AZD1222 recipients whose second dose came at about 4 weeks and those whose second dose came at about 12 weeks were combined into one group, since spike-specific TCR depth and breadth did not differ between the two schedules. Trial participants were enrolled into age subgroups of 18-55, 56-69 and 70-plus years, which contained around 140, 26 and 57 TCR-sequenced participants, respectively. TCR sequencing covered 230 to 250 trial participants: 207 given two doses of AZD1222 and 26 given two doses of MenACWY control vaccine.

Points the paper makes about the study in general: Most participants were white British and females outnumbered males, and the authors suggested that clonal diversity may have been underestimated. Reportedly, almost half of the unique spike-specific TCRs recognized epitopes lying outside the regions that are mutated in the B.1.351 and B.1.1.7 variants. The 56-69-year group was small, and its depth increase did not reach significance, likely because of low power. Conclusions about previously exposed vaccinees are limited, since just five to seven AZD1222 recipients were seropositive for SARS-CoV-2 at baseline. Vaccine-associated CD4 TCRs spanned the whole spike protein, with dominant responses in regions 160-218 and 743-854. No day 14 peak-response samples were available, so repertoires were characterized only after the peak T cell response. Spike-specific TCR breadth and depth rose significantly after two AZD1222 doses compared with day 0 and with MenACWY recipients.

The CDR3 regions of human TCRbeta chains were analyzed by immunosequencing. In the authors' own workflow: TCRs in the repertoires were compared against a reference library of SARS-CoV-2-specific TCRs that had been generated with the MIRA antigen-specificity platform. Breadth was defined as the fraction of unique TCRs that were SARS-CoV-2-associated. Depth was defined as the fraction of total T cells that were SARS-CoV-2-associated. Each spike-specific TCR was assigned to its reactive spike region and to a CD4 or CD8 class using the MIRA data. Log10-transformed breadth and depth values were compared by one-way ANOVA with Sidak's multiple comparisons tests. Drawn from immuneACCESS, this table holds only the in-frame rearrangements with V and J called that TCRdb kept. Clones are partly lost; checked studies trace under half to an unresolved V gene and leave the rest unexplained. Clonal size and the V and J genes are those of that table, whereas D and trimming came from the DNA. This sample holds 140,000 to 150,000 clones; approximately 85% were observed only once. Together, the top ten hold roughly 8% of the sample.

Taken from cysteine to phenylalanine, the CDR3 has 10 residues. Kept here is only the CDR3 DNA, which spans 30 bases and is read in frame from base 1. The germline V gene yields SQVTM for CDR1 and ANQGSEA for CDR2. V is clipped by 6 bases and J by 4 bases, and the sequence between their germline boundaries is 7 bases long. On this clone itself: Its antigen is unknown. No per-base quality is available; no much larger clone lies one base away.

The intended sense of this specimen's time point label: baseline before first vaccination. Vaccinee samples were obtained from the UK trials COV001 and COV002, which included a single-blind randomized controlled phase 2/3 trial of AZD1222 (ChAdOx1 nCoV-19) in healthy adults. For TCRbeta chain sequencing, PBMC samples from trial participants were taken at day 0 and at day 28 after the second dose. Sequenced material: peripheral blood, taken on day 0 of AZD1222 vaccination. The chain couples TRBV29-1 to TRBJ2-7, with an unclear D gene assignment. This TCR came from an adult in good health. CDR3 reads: CSVILYEQYF. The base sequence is TGCAGCGTGATCTTATACGAGCAGTACTTC.